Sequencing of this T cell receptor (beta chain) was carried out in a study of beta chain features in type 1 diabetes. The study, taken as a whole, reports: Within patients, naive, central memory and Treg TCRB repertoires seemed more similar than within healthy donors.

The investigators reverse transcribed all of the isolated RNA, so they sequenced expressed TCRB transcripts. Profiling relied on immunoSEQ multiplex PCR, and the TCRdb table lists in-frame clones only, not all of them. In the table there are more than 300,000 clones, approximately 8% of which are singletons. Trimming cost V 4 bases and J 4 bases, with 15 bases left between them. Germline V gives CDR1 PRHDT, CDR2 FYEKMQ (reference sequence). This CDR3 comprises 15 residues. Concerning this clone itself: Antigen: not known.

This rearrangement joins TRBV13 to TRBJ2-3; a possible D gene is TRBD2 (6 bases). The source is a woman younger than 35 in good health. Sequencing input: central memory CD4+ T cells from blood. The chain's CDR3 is CASSSSHSGPDTQYF. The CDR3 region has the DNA TGTGCCAGCAGCTCAAGTCATAGCGGCCCAGATACGCAGTATTTT. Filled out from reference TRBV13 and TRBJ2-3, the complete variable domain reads AAGVIQSPRHLIKEKRETATLKCYPIPRHDTVYWYQQGPGQDPQFLISFYEKMQSDKGSIPDRFSAQQFSDYHSELNMSSLELGDSALYFCASSSSHSGPDTQYFGPGTRLTVL.